This T cell receptor (beta chain) was captured by sequencing in a study of blood T cell repertoires in COVID-19 (dated by TCRdb to the early 2020s). With respect to the entire study: Collaborator samples came from the United States, Italy and Spain and covered acute and convalescent phases of COVID-19. A de-identified subject ID, COVID-19 status, age in years and sex were almost always included in the sample metadata. The prospective study material was composed of cDNA or gDNA derived from T cells, B-cell-depleted T cells, or PBMCs. Deeply sampled blood TCRbeta repertoires from subjects exposed to, actively infected with, or recovered from COVID-19 were included in the dataset. Where available, HLA class I and class II types were obtained from metadata supplied by the sample provider rather than from assay-based typing. The samples were drawn from two sources: the first 160 participants of the ongoing ImmuneRACE study, and some 1,300 subjects contributed by 6 global collaborators. The repertoires were released in a freely available public database meant as a resource for research on the immune response to SARS-CoV-2.

Broader findings and caveats from the paper: Clinical and demographic metadata were provided uncurated, with the amount varying by source and participant.

Each collaborating institution followed its own protocols to collect whole blood in K2EDTA tubes. Collaborator samples were shipped for TCRbeta analysis as frozen whole blood, isolated PBMCs, or DNA extracted from either sample type. TCRbeta CDR3 regions were amplified from genomic DNA using the immunoSEQ Assay, a bias-controlled multiplex PCR. Processing in the source paper ran as follows. The number of nucleated cells in each sample was estimated from the amplification of reference gene primers within the assay. Sequence reads were collapsed and filtered to measure the absolute abundance of every unique TCRbeta CDR3 rearrangement. For each sample, productive Simpson clonality was calculated as the square root of Simpson's diversity index over productive rearrangements. TCRdb provides this immuneACCESS table in a form limited to in-frame rearrangements. Some clones are lacking; in checked studies, under half of them reflect an unresolved V gene, and why the rest are absent is not known. V and J calls and clone size follow that table, whereas D and trimming were derived from the DNA. Across this sample there are more than 100,000 clones, with approximately 87% seen only once. In total, the top ten clones hold more than 25% of the sample.

This clone is a singleton in its sample. No antigen is known for it. Base qualities are not provided; no much larger clone lies one nucleotide away. CDR1 SGHRS and CDR2 YFSETQ are derived from the germline V gene. Spanning cysteine to phenylalanine, the CDR3 consists of 13 amino acids. Only CDR3 DNA remains: 39 bases, in frame from the first base. Trimming removed 2 bases from V and 1 base from J, leaving 6 bases between the germline ends. This receptor chain uses TRBV5-1 and TRBJ1-2; the D gene identity is not certain. The sequenced sample consisted of peripheral blood. The receptor comes from a woman aged 65 to 85 with acute or convalescent COVID-19. CDR3 sequence: CASSLEVNYGYTF. The DNA sequence is TGCGCCAGCAGCTTAGAGGTTAACTATGGCTACACCTTC.